The clone carrying this T cell receptor beta chain appeared a single time. These data belong to a study of blood T cell repertoires in COVID-19. Study in general: From the United States, Italy and Spain came samples of acute and convalescent COVID-19. PBMCs, B-cell-depleted T cells, or T cells provided the cDNA or gDNA that made up the material.

Under the authors' procedure: Reference gene primer amplification in the assay estimated nucleated cell counts. Here immunoSEQ multiplex PCR was the method, and the copy in TCRdb shows in-frame clones only, minus some. D and trimming come from the DNA, and the V and J calls and clone size come from that table. Of approximately 250,000 clones listed, around 90% are singletons. This TCR was recovered from a woman aged 55 to 70 with COVID-19, enrolled during active disease. Sequences were obtained from peripheral blood.

The CDR3 spells CASSLVLAGGFYEQYF. CDR3 nucleotides: TGCGCCAGCAGCTTGGTCCTAGCGGGAGGGTTCTACGAGCAGTACTTC. V gene TRBV5-1 combines with J gene TRBJ2-7; 12 bases are shared with TRBD2. The CDR3 is made up of 16 amino acids. The V segment lost 0 bases and the J segment 3 bases; nucleotides outside the gene matches: 4. CDR1 SGHRS and CDR2 YFSETQ come from the germline V gene.